Below, 15 T cell receptor beta chains from the same sample are listed, as sequenced in a study of blood T cells in healthy people across ages (dated by TCRdb to the mid-2010s). Library prep was done by 5' RACE. Sequencing was carried out with an Illumina HiSeq 2500. A second PCR of about 7 to 12 cycles was run with a J-beta primer mix and a sample-barcoded 5' primer. TCRdb cleaned the public reads at Q25 with fastp, built clones with MiXCR and kept in-frame beta chains. Merged by CDR3 protein, the rows form single entries marked with the most common genes and DNA. In all, the sample holds some 1.5 million distinct CDR3 sequences, and under 55% of those were seen once. Approximately 4.1% of the sample comes from the top ten. Sequenced material: blood. Every receptor here comes from a woman between 18 and 30 years old in good health.

This clonotype was picked up a small number of times. The rearrangement uses TRBV28 and TRBJ2-4; 8 positions agree with TRBD2. The DNA end is more similar to TRBJ2-7, so the J call may be wrong. In germline, CDR1 is MDHEN, CDR2 SYDVKM. The CDR3 loop spans 12 amino acids. Written as DNA, the CDR3 is TGTGCCAGCAGTCTAGCGGGCCTCGAGCAGTACTTC. Translation: CASSLAGLEQYF.

The genes are TRBV9 and TRBJ2-1; D gene ambiguous. In germline, CDR1 is SGDLS, CDR2 YYNGEE. The CDR3 totals 13 residues. Trimming removed 2 bases from V and 3 bases from J, with 6 bases in between. The CDR3 DNA reads TGTGCCAGCAGCGTGGACGACTACAATGAGCAGTTCTTC. This sequence encodes CASSVDDYNEQFF.

There are many counts of this clonotype. The genes are TRBV9 and TRBJ2-5; TRBD2 is a possible D gene (6 bases). V lost 0 bases and J lost 5, with 8 bases in between. Germline CDR1 reads SGDLS; CDR2 reads YYNGEE. The CDR3 sequence is 13 residues long. CDR3 loop: CASSVGGVETQYF. For the CDR3, the DNA is TGTGCCAGCAGCGTAGGCGGGGTGGAGACCCAGTACTTC. The full variable domain, rest sourced from reference TRBV9 and TRBJ2-5, is DSGVTQTPKHLITATGQRVTLRCSPRSGDLSVYWYQQSLDQGLQFLIQYYNGEERAKGNILERFSAQQFPDLHSELNLSSLELGDSALYFCASSVGGVETQYFGPGTRLLVL.

The chain couples TRBV24-1 to TRBJ2-1; possible D gene TRBD1, 6 bases. V was shortened by 3 bases and J by 6 bases, with 14 bases between the two germline ends. The CDR3 is 15 residues long. The germline gives CDR1 KGHDR, CDR2 SFDVKD. CDR3 nucleotides: TGTGCCACCAGTGATGTGCAGGGGCACCTCAATGAGCAGTTCTTC. It specifies CATSDVQGHLNEQFF.

In this sample, this clonotype turned up once. The V and J genes are TRBV4-3 and TRBJ1-1, with 7 nucleotides matching TRBD1. Germline V gives CDR1 LGHNA, CDR2 YSLEER. This CDR3 has 17 residues. Trimming took 7 bases from V and 4 from J; bases not matched to a gene: 18. The CDR3 DNA is TGCGCCAGCACCCCCGGCCCCACAGGGGAGTCAATCACTGAAGCTTTCTTT. The encoded protein is CASTPGPTGESITEAFF.

This chain links TRBV15 with TRBJ1-1; D not resolved. Per germline, CDR1 LNHNV and CDR2 YYDKDF (reference sequence). There are 13 residues in the CDR3. The V end was cut by 0 bases, the J end by 5 bases, with 7 bases between. Here the CDR3 DNA reads TGTGCCACCAGCAGAGATCAGATGACTGAAGCTTTCTTT. It encodes CATSRDQMTEAFF.

The V gene is TRBV4-2, the J gene TRBJ2-1; D possibly corresponds to TRBD2 (7 bases). The V end was cut by 0 bases, the J end by 0 bases, with 12 bases between. CDR1 is LGHNA and CDR2 is YNFKEQ in the germline V gene. CDR3 size: 17 residues. CDR3 sequence reads: CASSQDGGQSSYNEQFF. For the CDR3, the DNA is TGTGCCAGCAGCCAAGACGGGGGGCAAAGCTCCTACAATGAGCAGTTCTTC.

The V and J genes are TRBV4-3 and TRBJ2-3; possible D gene TRBD1, 6 bases. CDR1 LGHNA and CDR2 YSLEER come from the germline V gene. The CDR3 covers 15 residues. The V and J ends lost 3 bases and 0 bases respectively, with 10 bases between them. Written as DNA, the CDR3 is TGCGCCAGCAGCCAGAGGACAGCTAGCACAGATACGCAGTATTTT. It yields the protein CASSQRTASTDTQYF.

The chain recombines TRBV5-1 with TRBJ1-2; the D gene is possibly TRBD1 (5 bases). CDR3 length: 14 residues. The V gene's germline CDR1 is SGHRS and CDR2 YFSETQ. V was trimmed by 4 bases and J by 4 bases, leaving 14 bases between them. CDR3: CASSVDGTIYGYTF. DNA of the CDR3: TGCGCCAGCAGCGTCGATGGGACTATCTATGGCTACACCTTC. Full variable domain (remainder filled in from reference TRBV5-1 and TRBJ1-2): KAGVTQTPRYLIKTRGQQVTLSCSPISGHRSVSWYQQTPGQGLQFLFEYFSETQRNKGNFPGRFSGRQFSNSRSEMNVSTLELGDSALYLCASSVDGTIYGYTFGSGTRLTVV.

The V and J genes are TRBV11-2 and TRBJ2-1; 7 bases agree with TRBD2. This CDR3 is built from 19 residues. The V gene's germline CDR1 is SGHAT and CDR2 FQNNGV. J gave up 0 bases and V 5 bases, and 16 bases lay outside the gene matches. CDR3 protein: CASSNPTPSGRSSYNEQFF. DNA of the CDR3: TGTGCCAGCAGCAATCCAACACCTAGCGGAAGGAGCTCCTACAATGAGCAGTTCTTC.

The sample holds a few counts of this clonotype. The chain uses TRBV20-1 and TRBJ1-1; the D gene is possibly TRBD1 (6 bases). The CDR3 runs 13 residues. V lost 2 bases and J lost 1, with 8 bases in between. Per the germline V gene, CDR1 is DFQATT and CDR2 is SNEGSKA (reference sequence). CDR3 coding DNA: TGCAGTGCTAGACACAGGGAGAACACTGAAGCTTTCTTT. Amino acids: CSARHRENTEAFF.

The chain has TRBV11-2 and TRBJ2-5, with D perhaps matching TRBD1 (6 bases). The J call is in doubt because the DNA end fits TRBJ2-1 better. The CDR3 totals 14 residues. Germline V CDR1 and CDR2: SGHAT, FQNNGV. The CDR3 loop reads CASSLVQGGETQFF. The DNA for the CDR3 is TGTGCCAGCAGCTTAGTACAGGGTGGGGAGACCCAGTTCTTC.

The rearrangement joins TRBV12-3 or TRBV12-4 to TRBJ2-7, with no clear D. The CDR3 runs to 11 residues. The V end lost 8 bases, the J end lost 7 bases, and 12 bases lay between the germline ends. DNA for the CDR3: TGTGCCAGCTCGATCTACAATGAGCAGTACTTC. Translating gives CASSIYNEQYF.

This clonotype was picked up a small number of times. CDR3 coding DNA: TGTGCCAGCAGCCGAGATAGGTTTCCAGATACGCAGTATTTT. This codes for CASSRDRFPDTQYF. The rearrangement uses TRBV14 and TRBJ2-3; the D is unclear. CDR1 and CDR2 (germline): SGHDN, FVKESK. The CDR3 runs 14 residues. V was trimmed by 4 bases and J by 4 bases, leaving 12 bases between them. Looking up the rest from reference TRBV14 and TRBJ2-3 gives the full variable domain: EAGVTQFPSHSVIEKGQTVTLRCDPISGHDNLYWYRRVMGKEIKFLLHFVKESKQDESGMPNNRFLAERTGGTYSTLKVQPAELEDSGVYFCASSRDRFPDTQYFGPGTRLTVL.

The V gene is TRBV20-1, the J gene TRBJ1-1; perhaps TRBD1 as D (5 bases). V gave up 1 base and J gave up 4 bases, with 19 bases separating them. This CDR3 region has 16 residues. CDR1 and CDR2 (germline): DFQATT, SNEGSKA (reference sequence). The CDR3 loop is CSARGPPQGESTEAFF. The CDR3, as DNA: TGCAGTGCTAGAGGCCCCCCCCAGGGTGAAAGCACTGAAGCTTTCTTT.